This T cell receptor beta chain appears in the sequencing data of a study of human T cells and chemical hapten exposure (dated by TCRdb to the early 2020s). Study-wide context: For sensitization, 2% DPC in acetone was applied to a 2 cm by 2 cm area of upper inner arm skin. Throughout the roughly 25-week study period, patients were also given weekly therapeutic DPC doses on the scalp. The libraries were sequenced as a pool, and the TCR yield per sample differed mostly because of small variations in library volumes within the pool. Blood was sampled from patients pre-sensitization (week 0) and at 2, 6 and about 24 weeks after DPC sensitization. Most of the patients in the cohort were female, and the cohort covered alopecia areata with under or over 50% scalp involvement, alopecia totalis and alopecia universalis. This study followed changes in the peripheral blood TCR repertoire in vivo during primary and secondary sensitization of alopecia patients to the hapten diphenylcyclopropenone (DPC). Patch testing was performed on the upper back with Finn chambers containing 0.01% DPC, and the patch tests were scored after 6 days according to International Contact Dermatitis Research Group standards. Approximately 30 alopecia patients provided blood for TCR sequencing at one to four time points (pre-sensitization, 2, 6 and 24 weeks). Study-wide findings and limitations: Alopecia, a presumed autoimmune disease, was present in all patients, so the immune response of the patients might differ from that of healthy individuals. No change with DPC sensitization was found in the number of TCRs above 1 in 1000 frequency, and no evidence of global repertoire structure alterations was found. Patch test score correlated positively with the number of PT1 expanded TCRs, reaching significance at thresholds 8, 16 and 32 but not at 4. Repeated subsampling changed both the strength of the expansion versus patch-test correlation and the threshold at which the correlation became significant. Significantly more large CDR3 similarity clusters were formed by expanded TCRs than by pre-sensitization or healthy control sets, consistent with antigen-driven responses.

Interpreted using the paper, the time point label stands for: patch test 1, 2 weeks after DPC sensitization. What the treatment or condition label conveys for this sample: therapeutic diphenylcyclopropenone sensitization with weekly scalp DPC. At each patch-test visit, blood was drawn before the patch test was applied. Patients were considered eligible if aged 18 to 70, diagnosed with alopecia and deemed suitable for DPC therapy, and patients were excluded if pregnant. Total RNA was extracted from unfractionated whole blood that had been collected in Tempus Blood RNA tubes. Libraries were built with RACE. The sample was run on a NextSeq 500. During library preparation, unique molecular identifiers were attached to individual cDNA molecules so that TCRs could be counted quantitatively and reproducibly. From each blood RNA sample, both TCR alpha and TCR beta chains were sequenced. The original methods were these. A median of about 100,000 TCRs per sample was observed, with a range of about 20,000 to 750,000. The Decombinator software suite was used to annotate V, J and CDR3 in the TCR reads. To make PS versus PT1 abundance plots, every sample was subsampled to the same number of TCRs (28,000). Expanded TCRs were defined as absent before sensitization and observed at least eight times at the 2-week time point. In-frame beta chains were kept once TCRdb had trimmed the public reads at Q25 with fastp and called clones with MiXCR. CDR3 protein sequences are deduplicated, and each keeps its most common genes and DNA. TCRdb, rather than the study authors, made the V and J calls. This sample holds about 360,000 distinct CDR3 sequences; 6% to 8.5% were observed only once. Less than 10% of the sample rests with the top ten.

A remark on this clonotype: Its antigen is unknown. No much larger clone is present one base from it, and per-base qualities are unavailable.

The TCR was taken from a woman aged 18 to 35 with alopecia areata. Some clones in this sample may be carry-over from other donors' samples. Sequencing was performed on whole blood, taken in connection with sensitization to the hapten diphenylcyclopropenone (DPC).

The CDR3 sequence is CASSYWGASNTEAFF. The DNA is as follows: TGTGCCAGCAGTTACTGGGGGGCAAGTAACACTGAAGCTTTCTTT. This chain joins TRBV6-5 to TRBJ1-1; the D gene is possibly TRBD1, with 6 bases matching. The CDR3 numbers 15 residues from cysteine through phenylalanine. The kept DNA is CDR3 alone, 45 bases in frame from the first base. The germline V gene sets CDR1 to MNHEY and CDR2 to SVGAGI. V is cut by 1 base and J by 2 bases, and the space between the germline ends is 11 bases.